What follows are 13 T cell receptor beta chains derived from one specimen sequenced in a study of CD8+CD57+ T cells in acquired aplastic anemia. TCR beta VDJ and CDR3 profiling used genomic DNA as template. TCRdb reprocessed the reads with MiXCR, giving one entry per CDR3 protein. The profile covers under 200,000 distinct CDR3 sequences, with around 45% appearing a single time and 0.85% to 1.3% taken by the ten largest. Source material: sorted CD4+, CD8+, or CD8+CD57+ T cells (not recorded which) from PBMCs. Source of these receptors: a human donor in good health.

The J gene is TRBJ2-7, the V gene TRBV5-4; 9 positions match TRBD1. From germline, CDR1 is SGHNT and CDR2 YYREEE (reference sequence). V lost 2 bases and J lost 7; bases outside the gene matches: 7. There are 14 residues in the CDR3. CDR3 sequence reads: CASSFGTGSGEQYF. The CDR3 coding sequence is TGTGCCAGCAGCTTCGGGACAGGGTCAGGGGAGCAGTACTTC.

This clonotype was picked up a small number of times. The V and J genes are TRBV12-3 or TRBV12-4 and TRBJ2-4, with D possibly called TRBD1 or TRBD2 (5 bases each). The CDR3 length is 15 residues. Trimming removed 5 bases from V and 2 bases from J, with 13 bases in between. As DNA, the CDR3 is TGTGCCAGCAGTCCGGGGCCCTTAACCAAAAACATTCAGTACTTC. Translating it yields CASSPGPLTKNIQYF.

The J gene is TRBJ1-6, the V gene TRBV20-1; D unclear. The CDR3 extends over 18 amino acids. The V end was cut by 0 bases, the J end by 7 bases, with 22 bases between. Germline CDR1 and CDR2: DFQATT and SNEGSKA (reference sequence). CDR3 bases: TGCAGTGCTAGAGATCTCGGGGAACCAGGTGATCTGAATTCACCCCTCCACTTT. Translating gives CSARDLGEPGDLNSPLHF.

This clonotype was seen ten or more times. This chain links TRBV5-1 with TRBJ1-4; tentatively, D is TRBD1 (5 bases). Looked up from germline, CDR1 is SGHRS and CDR2 is YFSETQ. The CDR3 has 13 amino acids. The ends were cut back, 1 base at V and 12 bases at J, with 13 bases in the middle. Here the CDR3 DNA reads TGCGCCAGCAGCTTGCCCCCCAGGGAAGAACTGTTTTTT. As protein: CASSLPPREELFF.

As regards this clonotype: The junction departs from germline at one end; a sequencing error may be responsible. The DNA for the CDR3 is TGCAGTACTAGATTGGCGGGGGATTTGACCGGGGAGCTGTTTTTT. It is translated as CSTRLAGDLTGELFF. V gene TRBV20-1 combines with J gene TRBJ2-2; 7 bases map to TRBD2. CDR3 length: 15 amino acids. Per germline, CDR1 DFQATT and CDR2 SNEGSKA (reference sequence).

This clonotype has just a few counts. The rearrangement joins TRBV5-5 to TRBJ2-2, with no clear D. The CDR3 spans 15 residues. Trimming stripped 2 bases from V and 3 bases from J, with 11 bases between. Per germline, CDR1 SGHKS and CDR2 YYEKEE (reference sequence). CDR3 sequence (DNA): TGTGCCAGCAGCTTTCGGTTAAAGGACACCGGGGAGCTGTTTTTT. It translates to CASSFRLKDTGELFF.

There are many counts of this clonotype. The V gene is TRBV13, the J gene TRBJ2-7; 8 positions agree with TRBD1. The CDR3 sequence is 16 residues long. CDR1 is PRHDT and CDR2 is FYEKMQ in the germline V gene (reference sequence). V was pared by 7 bases and J by 4 bases, with 15 bases of the junction left unmatched. CDR3 protein: CASTPDQGASIYEQYF. The CDR3 DNA sequence: TGTGCCAGCACCCCGGATCAGGGGGCCTCAATTTACGAGCAGTACTTC.

Details on this clonotype: The junction and the germline gene differ at one end; a read error may be behind it. The rearrangement links TRBV25-1 to TRBJ2-1; D may be TRBD1 or TRBD2 (5 bases each). From germline, CDR1 is MGHDK and CDR2 SYGVNS. CDR3 length: 15 amino acids. CDR3 in amino acids: CASRAGTDPYNEQLF. CDR3 sequence (DNA): TGTGCCAGCAGGGCAGGGACGGACCCCTACAATGAGCAGTTATTC.

The CDR3 DNA sequence: TGTGCCAGCAGGCAAAGCGGGACGGCCTACGAGCAGTACTTC. Encoded protein: CASRQSGTAYEQYF. This chain connects TRBV25-1 to TRBJ2-7; TRBD2 aligns across 7 bases. This CDR3 is 14 amino acids long. CDR1 and CDR2 from the germline V gene are MGHDK and SYGVNS. Trimming at V came to 6 bases and at J to 2 bases, leaving 7 bases not matched to a gene.

In its sample, this clonotype was seen many times. This rearrangement joins TRBV4-2 to TRBJ2-7, with D tentatively TRBD2 (6 bases). The CDR3 extends over 17 amino acids. In germline, CDR1 is LGHNA, CDR2 YNFKEQ. The V end lost 0 bases, the J end lost 9 bases, and 24 bases lay between the germline ends. This chain's CDR3 is CASSQDLTAGSSSRQYF. CDR3 nucleotides: TGTGCCAGCAGCCAAGACCTAACAGCGGGTTCATCCTCGAGGCAGTACTTC.

As for this clonotype: Possible read error: a much larger clone is one base away. The chain employs TRBV6-1 and TRBJ1-1; D remains ambiguous. V lost 10 bases, J lost 4 bases, and 10 bases lay in between. There are 11 residues in the CDR3. The germline CDR1 and CDR2 sequences are MNHNS and SASEGT. In DNA form, the CDR3 reads TGTGCCACCAGGAGCGCCACTGAAGCTTTCTTT. It translates to CATRSATEAFF.

The chain is built from TRBV10-3 and TRBJ1-5; D is perhaps TRBD1 (6 bases). Trimming stripped 3 bases from V and 4 bases from J, with 16 bases between. The CDR3 totals 16 residues. Germline V lookup: CDR1 ENHRY, CDR2 SYGVKD. Written as DNA, the CDR3 is TGTGCCATCAGTGAATTCGCAGGACAGCTTAATCAGCCCCAGCATTTT. Protein: CAISEFAGQLNQPQHF.

As for this clonotype: One end of the junction does not line up with germline, which may come from a read error. The rearrangement joins TRBV18 to TRBJ2-5; 8 nucleotides match TRBD1. Germline assignment: CDR1 KGHSH and CDR2 LQKENI. The CDR3 covers 14 residues. The CDR3 DNA reads as TGTGCCAGCTCACCGCCAGGGGGCCGGGAGACCCGGTACTTC. This encodes CASSPPGGRETRYF. Complete variable domain (other parts from reference TRBV18 and TRBJ2-5): NAGVMQNPRHLVRRRGQEARLRCSPMKGHSHVYWYRQLPEEGLKFMVYLQKENIIDESGMPKERFSAEFPKEGPSILRIQQVVRGDSAAYFCASSPPGGRETRYFGPGTRLLVL.